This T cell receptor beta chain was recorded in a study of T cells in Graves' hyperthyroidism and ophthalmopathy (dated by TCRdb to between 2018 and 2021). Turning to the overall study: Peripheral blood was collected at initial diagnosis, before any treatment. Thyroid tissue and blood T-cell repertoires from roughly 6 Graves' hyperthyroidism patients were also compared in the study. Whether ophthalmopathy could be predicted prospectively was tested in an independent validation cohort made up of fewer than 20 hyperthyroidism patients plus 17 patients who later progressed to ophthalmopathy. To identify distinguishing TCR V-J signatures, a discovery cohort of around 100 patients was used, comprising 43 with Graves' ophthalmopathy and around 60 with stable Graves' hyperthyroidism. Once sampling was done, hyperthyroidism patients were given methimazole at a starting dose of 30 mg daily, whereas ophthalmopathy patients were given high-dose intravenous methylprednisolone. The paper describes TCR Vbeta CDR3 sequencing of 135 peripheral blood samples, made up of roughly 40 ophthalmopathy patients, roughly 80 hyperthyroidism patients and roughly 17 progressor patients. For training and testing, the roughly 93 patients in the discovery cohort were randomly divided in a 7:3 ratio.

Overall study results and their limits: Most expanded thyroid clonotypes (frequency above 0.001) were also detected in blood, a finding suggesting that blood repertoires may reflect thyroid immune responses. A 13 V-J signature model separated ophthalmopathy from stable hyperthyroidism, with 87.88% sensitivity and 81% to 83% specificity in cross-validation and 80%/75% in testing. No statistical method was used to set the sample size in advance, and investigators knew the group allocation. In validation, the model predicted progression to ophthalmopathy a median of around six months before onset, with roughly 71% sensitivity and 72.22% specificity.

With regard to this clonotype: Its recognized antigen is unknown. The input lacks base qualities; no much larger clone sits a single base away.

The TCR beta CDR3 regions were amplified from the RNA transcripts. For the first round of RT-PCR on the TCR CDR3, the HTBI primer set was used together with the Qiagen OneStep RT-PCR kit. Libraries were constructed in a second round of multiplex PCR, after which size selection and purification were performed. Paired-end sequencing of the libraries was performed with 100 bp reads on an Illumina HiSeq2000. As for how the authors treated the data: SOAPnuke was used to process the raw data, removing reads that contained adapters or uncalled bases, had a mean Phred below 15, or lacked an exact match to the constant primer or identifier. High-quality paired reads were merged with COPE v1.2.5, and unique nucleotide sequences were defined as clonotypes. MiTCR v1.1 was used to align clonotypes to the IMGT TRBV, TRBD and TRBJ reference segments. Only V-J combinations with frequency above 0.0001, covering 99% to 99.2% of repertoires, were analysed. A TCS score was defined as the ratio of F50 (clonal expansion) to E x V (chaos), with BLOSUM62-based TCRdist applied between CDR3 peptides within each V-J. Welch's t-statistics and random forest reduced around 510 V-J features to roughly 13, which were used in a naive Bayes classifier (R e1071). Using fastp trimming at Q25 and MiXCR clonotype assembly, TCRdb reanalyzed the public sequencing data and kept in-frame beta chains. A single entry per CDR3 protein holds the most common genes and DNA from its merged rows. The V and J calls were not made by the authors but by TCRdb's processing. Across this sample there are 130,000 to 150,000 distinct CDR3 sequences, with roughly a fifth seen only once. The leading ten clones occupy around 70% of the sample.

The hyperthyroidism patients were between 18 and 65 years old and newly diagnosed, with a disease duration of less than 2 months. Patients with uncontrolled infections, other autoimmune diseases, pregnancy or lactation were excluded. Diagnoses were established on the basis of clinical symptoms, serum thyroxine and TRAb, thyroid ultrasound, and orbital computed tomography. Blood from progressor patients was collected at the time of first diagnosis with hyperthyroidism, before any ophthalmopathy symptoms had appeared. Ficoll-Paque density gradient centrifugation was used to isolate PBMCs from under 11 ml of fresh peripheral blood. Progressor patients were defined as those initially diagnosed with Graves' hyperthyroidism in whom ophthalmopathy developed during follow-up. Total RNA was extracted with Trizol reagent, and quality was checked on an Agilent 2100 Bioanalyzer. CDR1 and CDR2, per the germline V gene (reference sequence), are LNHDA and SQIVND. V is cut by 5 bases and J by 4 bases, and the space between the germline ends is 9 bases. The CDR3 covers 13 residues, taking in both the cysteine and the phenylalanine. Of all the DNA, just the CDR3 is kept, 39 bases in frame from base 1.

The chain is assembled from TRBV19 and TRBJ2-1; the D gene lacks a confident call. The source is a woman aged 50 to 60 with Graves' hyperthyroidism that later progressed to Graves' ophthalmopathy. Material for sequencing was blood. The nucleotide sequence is TGTGCCAGTAGTTCCCTCGATTACAATGAGCAGTTCTTC. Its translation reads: CASSSLDYNEQFF.